A selection of T cell receptor beta chains follows, all from one sample in a study of cytomegalovirus exposure and HLA in healthy donors. TCRdb's table, derived via immunoSEQ multiplex PCR, lists solely in-frame clones and lacks some. The sample data list around 40,000 clones. Sequencing input: PBMCs. These receptor sequences come from a man between 25 and 39 years old in good health and CMV-seronegative. Both conserved end residues are part of each CDR3. A D gene is named only where the DNA matches it firmly. Clone sizes are given selectively: once, few, many, or a class where the clone is expanded.

>.|TRBD2|TRBV7-9|TRBJ2-5
CASSLEGLALQETQYF
TGTGCCAGCAGCCTCGAGGGACTAGCCTTACAAGAGACCCAGTACTTC
>.|TRBD2|TRBV5-1|TRBJ2-2
CASSLWEGTGELFF
TGCGCCAGCAGCTTGTGGGAGGGCACCGGGGAGCTGTTTTTT
>.|.|TRBV5-5|TRBJ1-3
CASSFADSGNTIYF
TGTGCCAGCAGCTTCGCGGACTCTGGAAACACCATATATTTT
>.|TRBD2|TRBV6-1|TRBJ2-7
CASSGTSGGTYEQYF
TGTGCCAGCAGCGGCACTAGCGGGGGAACCTACGAGCAGTACTTC
>.|TRBD1|TRBV9|TRBJ2-1
CASSLSRGPYNEQFF
TGTGCCAGCAGCCTCTCGAGGGGGCCCTACAATGAGCAGTTCTTC
>medium-sized|TRBD2|TRBV6-4|TRBJ2-1
CASSDSSGGANEQFF
TGTGCCAGCAGTGACTCTAGCGGGGGGGCCAATGAGCAGTTCTTC
>.|.|TRBV9|TRBJ2-3
CASSVASRTDTQYF
TGTGCCAGCAGCGTAGCCTCCAGAACAGATACGCAGTATTTT
>.|.|TRBV4-1|TRBJ1-2
CASSLHPSGYNYGYTF
TGCGCCAGCAGCCTTCACCCCTCGGGATATAACTATGGCTACACCTTC
>.|TRBD2|TRBV5-1|TRBJ2-1
CASSLVIAGGDNEQFF
TGCGCCAGCAGCTTGGTTATAGCGGGAGGAGACAATGAGCAGTTCTTC
>.|.|TRBV10-2|TRBJ1-1
CANPPYGGRVTEAFF
TGCGCCAACCCACCCTACGGGGGGCGTGTCACTGAAGCTTTCTTT
>.|.|TRBV6-6|TRBJ1-2
CASMAGAGGYTF
TGTGCCAGCATGGCAGGGGCGGGTGGCTACACCTTC
>.|.|TRBV6-1|TRBJ1-3
CASSDSGALNTIYF
TGTGCCAGCAGCGACAGTGGAGCTCTAAACACCATATATTTT
>.|TRBD2|TRBV6-1|TRBJ2-7
CASNPSGRAPYEQYF
TGTGCCAGCAACCCTAGCGGGAGGGCCCCCTACGAGCAGTACTTC
>.|TRBD1|TRBV7-2|TRBJ1-2
CASSPQGQGARGYTF
TGTGCCAGCAGCCCCCAGGGACAGGGGGCGCGGGGCTACACCTTC
>.|TRBD2|TRBV6-5|TRBJ2-7
CASSYVAGPYEQYF
TGTGCCAGCAGTTACGTAGCGGGACCCTACGAGCAGTACTTC
>.|.|TRBV7-2|TRBJ1-6
CASSRMDSRNSPLHF
TGTGCCAGCAGCCGAATGGACAGTCGTAATTCACCCCTCCACTTT
>.|TRBD1|TRBV10-3|TRBJ1-1
CAISAGGAFYTEAFF
TGTGCCATCAGTGCAGGGGGCGCATTTTACACTGAAGCTTTCTTT
>.|TRBD1|TRBV5-4|TRBJ1-5
CASSRDSNQPQHF
TGTGCCAGCAGTCGGGACAGTAATCAGCCCCAGCATTTT
>.|.|TRBV11-3|TRBJ2-7
CASSLEGESYEQYF
TGTGCCAGCAGTCTTGAGGGAGAGTCCTACGAGCAGTACTTC
>.|.|TRBV7-2|TRBJ1-4
CASSPSQGWREKLFF
TGTGCCAGCAGCCCGTCACAGGGTTGGCGGGAAAAACTGTTTTTT
>.|.|TRBV5-6|TRBJ1-4
CASSLVGAGEKLFF
TGTGCCAGCAGCTTGGTAGGGGCGGGGGAAAAACTGTTTTTT